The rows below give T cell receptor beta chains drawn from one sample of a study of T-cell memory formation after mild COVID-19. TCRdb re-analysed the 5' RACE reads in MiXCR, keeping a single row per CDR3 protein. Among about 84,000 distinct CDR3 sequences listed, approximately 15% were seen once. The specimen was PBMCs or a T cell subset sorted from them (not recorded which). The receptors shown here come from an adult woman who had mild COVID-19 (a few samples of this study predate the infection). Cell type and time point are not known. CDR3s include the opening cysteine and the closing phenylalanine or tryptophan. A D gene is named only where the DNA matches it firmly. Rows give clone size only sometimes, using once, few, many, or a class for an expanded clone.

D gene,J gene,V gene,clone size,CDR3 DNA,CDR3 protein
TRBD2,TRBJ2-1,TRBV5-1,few,TGCGCCAGCAGCTTGGCCGAGCGGGGGAATCCCATTCTTAGCAATGAGCAGTTCTTC,CASSLAERGNPILSNEQFF
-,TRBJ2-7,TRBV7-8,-,TGTGCCAGCAGCTTAGTGATCCACGAGCAGTACTTC,CASSLVIHEQYF
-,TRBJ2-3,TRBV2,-,TGTGCGACGAGGACGGGCCCAGGAGATACGCAGTATTTT,CATRTGPGDTQYF
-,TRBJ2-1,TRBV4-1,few,TGCGCCAGCAGCTTCCGCCCGAGTCCTTCTGAGCAGTTCTTC,CASSFRPSPSEQFF
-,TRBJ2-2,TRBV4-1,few,TGCGCCAGCAGCCAAGACAGTGGTGGGGCCGGGGAGCTGTTTTTT,CASSQDSGGAGELFF
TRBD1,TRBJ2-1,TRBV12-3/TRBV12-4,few,TGTGCCAGCAGTTCCGACAGGGGGTACAATGAGCAGTTCTTC,CASSSDRGYNEQFF
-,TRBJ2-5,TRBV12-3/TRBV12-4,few,TGTGCCAGCAGTTTAATTAAGGGGTCCGAGACCCAGTACTTC,CASSLIKGSETQYF
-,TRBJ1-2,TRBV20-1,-,TGCAGTGCTAGGGAGTTGGGGGGGCTACGGATTGTCTACACCTTC,CSARELGGLRIVYTF
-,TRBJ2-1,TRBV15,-,TGTGCCACCAGCAGAGATCAGGTAGAACCTAACAATGAGCAGTTCTTC,CATSRDQVEPNNEQFF
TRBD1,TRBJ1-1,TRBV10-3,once,TGTGCCATCAGTGAGGGACAGGGGGCCGGGGGCACTGAAGCTTTCTTT,CAISEGQGAGGTEAFF
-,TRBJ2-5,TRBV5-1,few,TGCGCCAGCAGCCCGGATTTTGGTTTGGGAGAGACCCAGTACTTC,CASSPDFGLGETQYF
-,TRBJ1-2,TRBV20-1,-,TGCAGTGCTAGAGACCCGGACAGTAACTATGGCTACACCTTC,CSARDPDSNYGYTF
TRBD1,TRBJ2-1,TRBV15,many,TGTGCCACCAGCGACAGGGCCGGACTTTACAATGAGCAGTTCTTC,CATSDRAGLYNEQFF
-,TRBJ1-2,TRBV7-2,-,TGTGCCAGCAGCCCGTCAGGGTGGGAGGGCTACACCTTC,CASSPSGWEGYTF
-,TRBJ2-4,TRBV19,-,TGTGCCAGTAGTGTCGGAGGGCCCACCAAAAACATTCAGTACTTC,CASSVGGPTKNIQYF
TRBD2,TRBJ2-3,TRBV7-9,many,TGTGCCAGCAGCTTATCTCTAGCGGAAAGCACAGATACGCAGTATTTT,CASSLSLAESTDTQYF
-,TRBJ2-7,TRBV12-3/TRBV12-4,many,TGTGCCAGCAGCCGGACCGACTACGAGCAGTACTTC,CASSRTDYEQYF
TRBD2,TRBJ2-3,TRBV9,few,TGTGCCAGCAGCGTAGGGGGTAGCGGGGGAGATACGCAGTATTTT,CASSVGGSGGDTQYF
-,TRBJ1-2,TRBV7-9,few,TGTGCCAGCAGCCCTAGTCCAGGACAGCTAACCTGGGACTATGGCTACACCTTC,CASSPSPGQLTWDYGYTF
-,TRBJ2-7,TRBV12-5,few,TGTGCTAGTGGTTTGGTCCTCGGGACACTTCTCTACGAGCAGTACTTC,CASGLVLGTLLYEQYF
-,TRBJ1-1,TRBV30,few,TGTGCCTGGAGTGTGGCGGGGGACACTGAAGCTTTCTTT,CAWSVAGDTEAFF
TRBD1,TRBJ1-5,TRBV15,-,TGTGCCACCAGCAGAGATAAAATCAGGGGGCTGAGTCAGCCCCAGCATTTT,CATSRDKIRGLSQPQHF
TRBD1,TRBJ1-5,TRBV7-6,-,TGTGCCAGCAGCCCTATTGACAGGGCCTACATAGGGGTCTATAGCAATCAGCCCCAGCATTTT,CASSPIDRAYIGVYSNQPQHF
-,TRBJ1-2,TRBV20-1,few,TGCAGTGCTCCCAACATCCTTTCCGGGACGCTCACTTCAGGTGGCTATGGCTACACCTTC,CSAPNILSGTLTSGGYGYTF
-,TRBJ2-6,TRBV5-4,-,TGTGCCAGCAGCTTAATTTTTGTAACAGGTCCACACTCTGGGGCCAACGTCCTGACTTTC,CASSLIFVTGPHSGANVLTF
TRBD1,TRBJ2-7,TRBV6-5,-,TGTGCCAGCACCGGGACAGGTCCCTACGAGCAGTACTTC,CASTGTGPYEQYF
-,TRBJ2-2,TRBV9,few,TGTGCCAGCAGCGGAAGCGAAGGGAGCGGGGAGCTGTTTTTT,CASSGSEGSGELFF